This T cell receptor (beta chain) was identified during a study of T-cell reconstitution after alpha-beta-depleted transplantation in children. Whole-study findings and limits: At day 60, the high TCRbeta diversity found in some patients originated from recipient T cells and thymic progenitors that had survived. T-cell counts and diversity at one year following transplant were attributed mainly to newly produced T cells. It was reported that alpha-beta T cells came from several hundred expanded graft clones (about two months after transplant).

This clonotype was counted ten times or more. The antigen remains undetermined. Unique molecular identifiers were incorporated during preparation of the TCRbeta library. TCRdb used MiXCR to reprocess the PCR reads, holding one entry per CDR3 protein. Of tens of thousands of distinct CDR3 sequences in the sample, 5.8% were seen once. The CDR3 consists of 14 residues. Losses at the gene ends were 5 bases for V and 2 bases for J; bases not matched to a gene: 4. Germline CDR1 and CDR2: DFQATT and SNEGSKA (reference sequence). The sequence came from a female patient between 2 and 15 years old who had a stem cell transplant for aplastic anemia, so the T cells may come from the graft donor. Sequenced here: PBMCs, mostly from graft donor cells, sampled 60 days after TCRalphabeta/CD19-depleted stem cell transplant. J is TRBJ2-1 and V is TRBV20-1, with TRBD1 matching 9 bases. The CDR3 is CSAARQGAYNEQFF. For the CDR3, the DNA is TGCAGTGCTGCTAGACAGGGGGCCTACAATGAGCAGTTCTTC.